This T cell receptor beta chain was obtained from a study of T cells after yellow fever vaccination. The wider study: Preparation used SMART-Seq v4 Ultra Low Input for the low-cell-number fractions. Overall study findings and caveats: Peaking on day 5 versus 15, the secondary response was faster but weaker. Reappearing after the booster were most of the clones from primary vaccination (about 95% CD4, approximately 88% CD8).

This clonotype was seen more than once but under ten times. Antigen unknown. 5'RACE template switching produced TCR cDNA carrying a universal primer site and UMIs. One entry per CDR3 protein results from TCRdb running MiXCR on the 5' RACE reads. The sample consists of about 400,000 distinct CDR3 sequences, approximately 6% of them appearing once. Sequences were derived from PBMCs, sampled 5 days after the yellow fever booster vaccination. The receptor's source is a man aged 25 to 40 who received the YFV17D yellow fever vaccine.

This CDR3 reads CASSFRDAHEQYF. The CDR3 DNA follows: TGCGCCAGCAGCTTCCGGGACGCCCACGAGCAGTACTTC. The V and J genes are TRBV5-1 and TRBJ2-7, with D possibly called TRBD1 or TRBD2 (5 bases each). V was shortened by 2 bases and J by 5 bases, with 11 bases between the two germline ends. This CDR3 is built from 13 residues. Germline assignment: CDR1 SGHRS and CDR2 YFSETQ.